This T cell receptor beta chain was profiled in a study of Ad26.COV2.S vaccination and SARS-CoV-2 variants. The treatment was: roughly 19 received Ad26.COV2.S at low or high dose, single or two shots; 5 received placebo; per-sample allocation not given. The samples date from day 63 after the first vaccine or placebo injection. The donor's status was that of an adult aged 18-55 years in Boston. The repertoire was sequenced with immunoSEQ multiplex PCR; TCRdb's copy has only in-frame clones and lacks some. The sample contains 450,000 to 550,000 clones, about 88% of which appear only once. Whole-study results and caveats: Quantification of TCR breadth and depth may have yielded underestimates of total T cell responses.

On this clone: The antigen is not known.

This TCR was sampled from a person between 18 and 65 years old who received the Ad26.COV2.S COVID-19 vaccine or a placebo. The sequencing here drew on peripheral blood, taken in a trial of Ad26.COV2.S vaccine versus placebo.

CDR3 DNA: TGTGCCAGCATTAACTCTGGGGCCAACGTCCTGACTTTC. This translates into CASINSGANVLTF. The gene calls are TRBV28 and TRBJ2-6; no firm D call. V lost 7 bases and J 0 bases, leaving 4 bases between the germline ends. This CDR3 is built from 13 residues. The V gene's germline CDR1 is MDHEN and CDR2 SYDVKM. The full variable domain, in which reference TRBV28 and TRBJ2-6 provide the parts outside the CDR3, is DVKVTQSSRYLVKRTGEKVFLECVQDMDHENMFWYRQDPGLGLRLIYFSYDVKMKEKGDIPEGYSVSREKKERFSLILESASTNQTSMYLCASINSGANVLTFGAGSRLTVL.